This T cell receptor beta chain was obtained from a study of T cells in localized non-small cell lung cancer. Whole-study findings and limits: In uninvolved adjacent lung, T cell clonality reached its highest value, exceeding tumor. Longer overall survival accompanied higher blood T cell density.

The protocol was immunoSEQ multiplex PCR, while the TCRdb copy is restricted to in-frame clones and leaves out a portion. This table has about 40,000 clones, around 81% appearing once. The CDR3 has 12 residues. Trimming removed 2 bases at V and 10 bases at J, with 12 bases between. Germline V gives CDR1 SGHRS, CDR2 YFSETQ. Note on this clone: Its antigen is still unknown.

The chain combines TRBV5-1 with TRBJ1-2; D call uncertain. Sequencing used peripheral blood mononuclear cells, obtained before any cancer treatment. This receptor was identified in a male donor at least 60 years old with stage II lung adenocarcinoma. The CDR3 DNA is TGCGCCAGCAGCTTAGGTACAGAACCCTACACCTTC. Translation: CASSLGTEPYTF.